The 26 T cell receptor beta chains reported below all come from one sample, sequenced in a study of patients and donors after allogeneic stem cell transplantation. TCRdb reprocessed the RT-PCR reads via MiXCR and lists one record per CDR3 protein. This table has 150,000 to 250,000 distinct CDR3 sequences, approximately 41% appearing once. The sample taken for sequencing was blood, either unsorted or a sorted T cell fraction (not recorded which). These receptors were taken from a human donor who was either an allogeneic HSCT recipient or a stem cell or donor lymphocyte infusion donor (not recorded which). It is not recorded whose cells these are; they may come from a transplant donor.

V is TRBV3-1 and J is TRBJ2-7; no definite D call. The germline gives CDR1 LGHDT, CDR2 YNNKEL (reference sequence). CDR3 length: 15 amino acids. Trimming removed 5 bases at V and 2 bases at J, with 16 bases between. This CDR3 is CASSSRQAWTYEQYF. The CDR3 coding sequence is TGTGCCAGCAGCTCGCGACAAGCTTGGACCTACGAGCAGTACTTC.

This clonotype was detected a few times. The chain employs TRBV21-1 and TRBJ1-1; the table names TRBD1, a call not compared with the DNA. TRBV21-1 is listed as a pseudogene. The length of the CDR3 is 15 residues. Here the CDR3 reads CASRNNPGTNTEAFF. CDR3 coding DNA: TGTGCCAGCAGGAACAACCCGGGCACGAACACTGAAGCTTTCTTT.

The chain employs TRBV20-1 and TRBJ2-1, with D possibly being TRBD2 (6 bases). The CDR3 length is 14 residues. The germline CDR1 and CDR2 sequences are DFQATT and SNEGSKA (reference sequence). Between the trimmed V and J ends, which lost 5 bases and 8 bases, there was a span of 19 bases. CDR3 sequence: CSAGRLSRDDEQFF. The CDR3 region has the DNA TGCAGTGCTGGAAGGTTATCGCGGGACGATGAGCAGTTCTTC.

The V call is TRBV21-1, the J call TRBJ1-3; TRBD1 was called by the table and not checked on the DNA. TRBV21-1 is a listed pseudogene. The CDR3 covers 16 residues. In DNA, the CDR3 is TGTGCCAGCAGCAAGGGGGCGGGGGGCCCTGGAAACACCATATATTTT. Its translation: CASSKGAGGPGNTIYF.

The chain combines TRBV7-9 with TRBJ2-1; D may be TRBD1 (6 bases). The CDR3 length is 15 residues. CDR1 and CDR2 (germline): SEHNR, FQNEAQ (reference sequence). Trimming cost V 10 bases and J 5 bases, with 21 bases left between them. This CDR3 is CAISGRGHTDNEQFF. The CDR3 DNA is TGTGCCATCTCCGGACGGGGACATACCGACAATGAGCAGTTCTTC.

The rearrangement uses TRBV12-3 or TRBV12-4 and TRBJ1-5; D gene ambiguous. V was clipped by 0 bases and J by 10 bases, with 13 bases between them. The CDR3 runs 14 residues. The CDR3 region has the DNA TGTGCCAGCAGTTTAGCCACCGTTGCCCCTCCCCAGCATTTT. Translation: CASSLATVAPPQHF.

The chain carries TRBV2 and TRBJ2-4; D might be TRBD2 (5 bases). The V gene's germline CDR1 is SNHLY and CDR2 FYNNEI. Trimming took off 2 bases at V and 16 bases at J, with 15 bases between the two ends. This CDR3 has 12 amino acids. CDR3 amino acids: CASSERRGLCYF. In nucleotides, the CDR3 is TGTGCCAGCAGTGAACGGCGCGGACTCTGTTACTTC.

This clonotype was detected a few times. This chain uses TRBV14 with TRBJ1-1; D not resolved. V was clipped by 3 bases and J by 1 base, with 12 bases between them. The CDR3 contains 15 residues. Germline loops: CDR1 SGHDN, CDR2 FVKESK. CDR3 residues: CASSQRKGGNTEAFF. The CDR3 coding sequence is TGTGCCAGCAGCCAGAGGAAGGGAGGGAACACTGAAGCTTTCTTT.

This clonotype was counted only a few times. The CDR3 sequence: CAISEGGGYQPQHF. The DNA for the CDR3 is TGTGCCATCAGTGAGGGTGGGGGCTATCAGCCCCAGCATTTT. This sequence joins TRBV10-3 and TRBJ1-5, with a weak D call TRBD1 (6 bases). V dropped 2 bases and J dropped 5 bases, with 10 bases sitting between them. The length of the CDR3 is 14 residues. Looked up from germline, CDR1 is ENHRY and CDR2 is SYGVKD.

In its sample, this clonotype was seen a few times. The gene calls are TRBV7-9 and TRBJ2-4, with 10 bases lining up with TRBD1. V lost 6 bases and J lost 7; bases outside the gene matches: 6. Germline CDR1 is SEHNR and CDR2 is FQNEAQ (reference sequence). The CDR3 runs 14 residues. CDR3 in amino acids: CASRRADRGNIQYF. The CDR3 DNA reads TGTGCCAGCAGACGAGCGGACAGGGGGAACATTCAGTACTTC.

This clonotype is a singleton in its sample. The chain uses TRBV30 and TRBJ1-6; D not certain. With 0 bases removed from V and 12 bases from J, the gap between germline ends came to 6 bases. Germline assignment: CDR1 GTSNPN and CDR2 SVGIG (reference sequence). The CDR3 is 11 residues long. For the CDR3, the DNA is TGTGCCTGGAGTGTGGCATTACCCCTCCACTTT. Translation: CAWSVALPLHF.

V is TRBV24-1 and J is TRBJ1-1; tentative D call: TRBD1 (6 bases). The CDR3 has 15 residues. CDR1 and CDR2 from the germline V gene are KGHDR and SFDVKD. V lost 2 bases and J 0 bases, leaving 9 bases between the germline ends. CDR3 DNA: TGTGCCACCAGTGATTGGGACATCATGAACACTGAAGCTTTCTTT. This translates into CATSDWDIMNTEAFF.

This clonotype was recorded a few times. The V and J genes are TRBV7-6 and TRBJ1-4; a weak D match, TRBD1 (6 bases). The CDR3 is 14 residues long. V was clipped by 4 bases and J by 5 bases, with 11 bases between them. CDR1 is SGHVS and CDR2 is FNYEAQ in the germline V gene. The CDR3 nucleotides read TGTGCCAGCAGCTCTCGGACAGAGAATGAAAAACTGTTTTTT. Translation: CASSSRTENEKLFF.

The DNA of the CDR3 is TGTGCCAGCAGCCCCCGCTGGGACCGACGGACCGGGGAGCTGTTTTTT. It is translated as CASSPRWDRRTGELFF. This rearrangement joins TRBV9 to TRBJ2-2; the D call may be TRBD1 or TRBD2 (5 bases each). V was clipped by 4 bases and J by 5 bases, with 18 bases between them. The CDR3 runs to 16 residues. Germline CDR1 and CDR2: SGDLS and YYNGEE.

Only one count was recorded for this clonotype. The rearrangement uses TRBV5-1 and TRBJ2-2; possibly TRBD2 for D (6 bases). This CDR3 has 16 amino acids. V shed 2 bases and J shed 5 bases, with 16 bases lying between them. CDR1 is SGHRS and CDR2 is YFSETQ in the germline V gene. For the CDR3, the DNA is TGCGCCAGCAGCTTTACGACGGGAGCGGAGACCGGGGAGCTGTTTTTT. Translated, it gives CASSFTTGAETGELFF.

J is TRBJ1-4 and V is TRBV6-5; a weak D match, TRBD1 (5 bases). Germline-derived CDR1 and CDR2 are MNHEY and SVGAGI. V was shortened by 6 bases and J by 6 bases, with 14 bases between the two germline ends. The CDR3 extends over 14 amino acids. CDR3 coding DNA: TGTGCCAGCAGGCGGCTGACGGGGCATGAAAAACTGTTTTTT. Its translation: CASRRLTGHEKLFF.

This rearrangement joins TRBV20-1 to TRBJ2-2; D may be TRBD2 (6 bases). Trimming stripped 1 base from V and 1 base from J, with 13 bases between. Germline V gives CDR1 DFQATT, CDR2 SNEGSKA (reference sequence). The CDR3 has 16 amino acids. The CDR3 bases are TGCAGTGCTAGAGGGAAGTCTAGCGAGAACACCGGGGAGCTGTTTTTT. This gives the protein CSARGKSSENTGELFF.

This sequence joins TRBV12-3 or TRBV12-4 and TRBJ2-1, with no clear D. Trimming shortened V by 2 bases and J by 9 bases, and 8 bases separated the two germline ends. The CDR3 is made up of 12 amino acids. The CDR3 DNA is TGTGCCAGCAGTTTATTATACTCTGAGCAGTTCTTC. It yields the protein CASSLLYSEQFF.

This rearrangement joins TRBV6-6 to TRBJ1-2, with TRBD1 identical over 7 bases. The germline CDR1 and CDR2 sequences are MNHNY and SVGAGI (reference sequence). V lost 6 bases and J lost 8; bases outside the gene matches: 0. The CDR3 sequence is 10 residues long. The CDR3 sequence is CASRQGGYTF. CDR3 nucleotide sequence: TGTGCCAGCAGACAGGGGGGCTACACCTTC.

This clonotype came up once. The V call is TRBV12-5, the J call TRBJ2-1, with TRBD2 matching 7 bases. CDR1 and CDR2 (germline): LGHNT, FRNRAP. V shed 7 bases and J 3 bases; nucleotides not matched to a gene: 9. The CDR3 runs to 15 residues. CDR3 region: CASAPGASGYNEQFF. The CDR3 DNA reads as TGTGCTAGTGCCCCCGGGGCTAGCGGCTACAATGAGCAGTTCTTC.

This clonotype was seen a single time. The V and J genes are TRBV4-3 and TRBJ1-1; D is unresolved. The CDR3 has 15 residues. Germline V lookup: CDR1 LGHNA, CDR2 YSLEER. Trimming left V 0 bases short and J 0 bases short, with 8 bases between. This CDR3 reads CASSQDWAMNTEAFF. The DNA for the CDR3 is TGCGCCAGCAGCCAAGATTGGGCGATGAACACTGAAGCTTTCTTT.

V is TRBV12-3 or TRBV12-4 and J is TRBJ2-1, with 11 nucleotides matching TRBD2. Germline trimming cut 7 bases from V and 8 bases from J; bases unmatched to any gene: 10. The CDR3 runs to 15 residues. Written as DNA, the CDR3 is TGTGCCAGCACCATGTGGATTAGCGGGAGGGATGAGCAGTTCTTC. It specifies CASTMWISGRDEQFF.

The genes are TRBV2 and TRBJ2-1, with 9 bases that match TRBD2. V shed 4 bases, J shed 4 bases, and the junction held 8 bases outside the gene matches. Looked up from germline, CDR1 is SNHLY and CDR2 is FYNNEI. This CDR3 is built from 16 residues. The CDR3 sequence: CASSGRTSAKYNEQFF. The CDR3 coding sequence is TGTGCCAGCAGTGGAAGGACTAGCGCAAAATACAATGAGCAGTTCTTC.

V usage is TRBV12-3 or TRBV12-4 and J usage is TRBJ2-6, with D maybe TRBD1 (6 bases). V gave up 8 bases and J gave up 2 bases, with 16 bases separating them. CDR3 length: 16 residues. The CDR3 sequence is CASLKQGDPGANVLTF. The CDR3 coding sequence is TGTGCCAGCCTGAAACAGGGAGACCCTGGGGCCAACGTCCTGACTTTC.

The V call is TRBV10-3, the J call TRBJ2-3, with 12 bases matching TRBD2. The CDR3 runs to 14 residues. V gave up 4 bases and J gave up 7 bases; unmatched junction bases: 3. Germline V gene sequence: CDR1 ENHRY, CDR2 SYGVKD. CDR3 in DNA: TGTGCCATCAGTGGACTAGCGGGAGAGAATACGCAGTATTTT. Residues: CAISGLAGENTQYF.

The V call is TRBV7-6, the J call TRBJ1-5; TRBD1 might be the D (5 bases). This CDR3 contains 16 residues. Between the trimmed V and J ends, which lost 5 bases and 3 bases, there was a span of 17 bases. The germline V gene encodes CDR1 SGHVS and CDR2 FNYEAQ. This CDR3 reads CASSAVRGNFNQPQHF. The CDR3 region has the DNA TGTGCCAGCAGCGCGGTTCGGGGGAATTTCAATCAGCCCCAGCATTTT.